The 8 T cell receptor beta chains reported below all come from one sample, sequenced in a study of blood T cell repertoires in COVID-19. Measured with immunoSEQ multiplex PCR; TCRdb has only the in-frame clones, and not every one. There are a few hundred thousand clones in the sample; 88% occur only once, and approximately 3.7% lies in the top ten. The source material was peripheral blood. All receptors come from a man in his 60s who had recovered from COVID-19.

The V call is TRBV5-1, the J call TRBJ2-3; a weak D match, TRBD1 (6 bases). The V gene lost 4 bases and the J gene lost 3 bases, with 21 bases spanning the gap. The germline V gene has CDR1 SGHRS and CDR2 YFSETQ. The CDR3 is 17 residues long. DNA for the CDR3: TGCGCCAGCAGCCCGCGAATGAACAGGGTCGTGACAGATACGCAGTATTTT. Protein sequence: CASSPRMNRVVTDTQYF.

This chain joins TRBV7-6 and TRBJ2-5, with 9 bases that match TRBD1. Germline V gene lookup returns CDR1 SGHVS and CDR2 FNYEAQ. The J segment lost 2 bases and the V segment lost 4 bases, leaving 11 bases of the junction unmatched. The CDR3 loop spans 17 amino acids. The DNA for the CDR3 is TGTGCCAGCAGCTACCAGTACCGAGACAGGGGGCAAGAGACCCAGTACTTC. Amino acids: CASSYQYRDRGQETQYF.

The J gene is TRBJ1-6, the V gene TRBV9, with D unclear. Per the germline V gene, CDR1 is SGDLS and CDR2 is YYNGEE. The CDR3 sequence is 16 residues long. V was trimmed by 4 bases and J by 10 bases, leaving 21 bases between them. For the CDR3, the DNA is TGTGCCAGCAGCCGAGAATTCGACGGCGGGTCGTCACCCCTCCACTTT. The encoded protein is CASSREFDGGSSPLHF.

This chain uses TRBV14 with TRBJ2-3, with 13 nucleotides matching TRBD2. V lost 4 bases, J lost 2 bases, and 6 bases stayed unmatched. Per germline, CDR1 SGHDN and CDR2 FVKESK. The CDR3 loop spans 17 amino acids. Here the CDR3 DNA reads TGTGCCAGCAGCCGCGGACTAGCGGGGGAATACACAGATACGCAGTATTTT. Translating gives CASSRGLAGEYTDTQYF.

The V call is TRBV5-4, the J call TRBJ1-1; 7 positions agree with TRBD1. Germline CDR1 SGHNT, CDR2 YYREEE (reference sequence). The length of the CDR3 is 14 residues. J was trimmed by 11 bases and V by 4 bases; bases with no gene match: 14. Here the CDR3 DNA reads TGTGCCAGCAGCGTCGGACAGGACATTCGCGGCGCTTTCTTT. It codes for CASSVGQDIRGAFF.

V and J are TRBV19 and TRBJ2-7; 9 bases align to TRBD1. Germline V gene lookup returns CDR1 LNHDA and CDR2 SQIVND (reference sequence). The CDR3 covers 15 residues. V lost 5 bases to trimming and J lost 4 bases; unmatched junction nucleotides: 9. The CDR3 bases are TGTGCCAGTAGTCTTCGGACAGGGGAGGTGTACGAGCAGTACTTC. Protein product: CASSLRTGEVYEQYF.

DNA of the CDR3: TGTGCCAGCAGCCAAGAATTCCTCCGGGGCAATCAGCCCCAGCATTTT. This gives the protein CASSQEFLRGNQPQHF. This sequence joins TRBV4-2 and TRBJ1-5; D unclear. Germline-derived CDR1 and CDR2 are LGHNA and YNFKEQ. V lost 0 bases and J lost 2, with 11 bases in between. The CDR3 consists of 16 residues.

Only one count was recorded for this clone. This chain links TRBV7-2 with TRBJ2-3; the match to TRBD2 covers 13 bases. CDR1 is SGHTA, CDR2 FQGNSA, per germline. With V trimmed by 2 bases and J by 1 base, 9 bases remained unmatched. The CDR3 is made up of 19 amino acids. CDR3 nucleotide sequence: TGTGCCAGCAGCTTACGAGGCACTAGCGGGGGGGCCCGCACAGATACGCAGTATTTT. Amino acids: CASSLRGTSGGARTDTQYF.